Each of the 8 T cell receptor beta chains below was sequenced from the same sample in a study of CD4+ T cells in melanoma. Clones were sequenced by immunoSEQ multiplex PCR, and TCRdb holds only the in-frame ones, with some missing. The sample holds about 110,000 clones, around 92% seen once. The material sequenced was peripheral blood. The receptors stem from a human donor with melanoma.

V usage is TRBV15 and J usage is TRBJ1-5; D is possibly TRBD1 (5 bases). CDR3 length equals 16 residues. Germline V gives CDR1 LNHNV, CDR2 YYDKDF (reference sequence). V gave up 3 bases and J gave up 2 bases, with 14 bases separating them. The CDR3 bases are TGTGCCACCAGCAGGAAGGGGCGGTCGGGCAATCAGCCCCAGCATTTT. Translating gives CATSRKGRSGNQPQHF.

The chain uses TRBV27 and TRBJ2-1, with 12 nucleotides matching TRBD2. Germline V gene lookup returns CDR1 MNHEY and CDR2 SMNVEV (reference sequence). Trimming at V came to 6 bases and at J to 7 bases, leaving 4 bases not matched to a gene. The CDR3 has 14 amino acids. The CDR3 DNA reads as TGTGCCAGCAGACTAGCGGGGGGCCTGAATGAGCAGTTCTTC. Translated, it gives CASRLAGGLNEQFF.

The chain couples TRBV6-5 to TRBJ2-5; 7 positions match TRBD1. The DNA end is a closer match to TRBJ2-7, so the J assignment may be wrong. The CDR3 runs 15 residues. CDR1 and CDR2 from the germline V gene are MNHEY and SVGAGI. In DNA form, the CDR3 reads TGTGCCAGCAGTCCAACCGGGACAGCGGCCTACGAGCAGTACTTC. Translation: CASSPTGTAAYEQYF.

CDR3 DNA sequence: TGTGCCAGCAGTGATGTAAGGGGGGGGAATGAGCAGTTCTTC. It codes for CASSDVRGGNEQFF. The chain uses TRBV2 and TRBJ2-1; possible D gene TRBD2, 7 bases. This CDR3 is built from 14 residues. V lost 3 bases, J lost 7 bases, and 13 bases lay in between. In germline, CDR1 is SNHLY, CDR2 FYNNEI. Full variable domain (remainder filled in from reference TRBV2 and TRBJ2-1): EPEVTQTPSHQVTQMGQEVILRCVPISNHLYFYWYRQILGQKVEFLVSFYNNEISEKSEIFDDQFSVERPDGSNFTLKIRSTKLEDSAMYFCASSDVRGGNEQFFGPGTRLTVL.

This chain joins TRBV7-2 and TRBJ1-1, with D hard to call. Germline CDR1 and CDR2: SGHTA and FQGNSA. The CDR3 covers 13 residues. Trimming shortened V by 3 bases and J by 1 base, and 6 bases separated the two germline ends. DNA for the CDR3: TGTGCCAGCAGCTTTGTATGGAACACTGAAGCTTTCTTT. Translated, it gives CASSFVWNTEAFF.

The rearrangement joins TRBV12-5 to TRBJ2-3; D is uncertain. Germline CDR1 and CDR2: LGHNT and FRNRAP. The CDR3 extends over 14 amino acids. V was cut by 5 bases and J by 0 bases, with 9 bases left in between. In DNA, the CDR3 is TGTGCTAGTGGTCTAGGCCCTAGCACAGATACGCAGTATTTT. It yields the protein CASGLGPSTDTQYF.

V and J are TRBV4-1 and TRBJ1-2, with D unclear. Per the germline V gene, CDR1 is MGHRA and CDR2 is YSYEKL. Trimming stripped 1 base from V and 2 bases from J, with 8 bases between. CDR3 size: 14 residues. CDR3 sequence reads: CASSQALGNYGYTF. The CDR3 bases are TGCGCCAGCAGCCAAGCGCTTGGCAACTATGGCTACACCTTC.

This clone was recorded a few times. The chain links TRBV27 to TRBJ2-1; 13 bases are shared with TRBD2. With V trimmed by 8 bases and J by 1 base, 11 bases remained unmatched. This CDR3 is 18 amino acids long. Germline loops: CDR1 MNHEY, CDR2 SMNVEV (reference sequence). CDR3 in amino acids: CASRHTSGRAGSYNEQFF. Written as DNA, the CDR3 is TGTGCCAGCCGTCACACTAGCGGGAGGGCAGGGTCCTACAATGAGCAGTTCTTC.